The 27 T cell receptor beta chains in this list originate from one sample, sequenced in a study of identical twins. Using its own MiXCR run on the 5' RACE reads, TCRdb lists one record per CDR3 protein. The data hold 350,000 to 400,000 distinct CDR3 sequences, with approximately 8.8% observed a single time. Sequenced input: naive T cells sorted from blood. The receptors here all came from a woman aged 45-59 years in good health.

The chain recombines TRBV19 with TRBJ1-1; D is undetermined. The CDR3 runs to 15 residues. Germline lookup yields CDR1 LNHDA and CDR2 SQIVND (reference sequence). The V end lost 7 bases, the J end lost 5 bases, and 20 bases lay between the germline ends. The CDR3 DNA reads TGTGCCAGTAAGGAAAGCCTCGCGGGTGGGACTGAAGCTTTCTTT. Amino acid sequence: CASKESLAGGTEAFF. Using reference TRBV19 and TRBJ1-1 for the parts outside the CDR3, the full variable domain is DGGITQSPKYLFRKEGQNVTLSCEQNLNHDAMYWYRQDPGQGLRLIYYSQIVNDFQKGDIAEGYSVSREKKESFPLTVTSAQKNPTAFYLCASKESLAGGTEAFFGQGTRLTVV.

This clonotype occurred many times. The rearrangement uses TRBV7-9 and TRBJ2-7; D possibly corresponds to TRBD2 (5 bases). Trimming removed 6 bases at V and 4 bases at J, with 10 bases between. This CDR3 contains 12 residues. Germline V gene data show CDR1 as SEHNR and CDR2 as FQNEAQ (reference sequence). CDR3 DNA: TGTGCCAGCAGTTCTCGGGGATACGAGCAGTACGTC. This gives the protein CASSSRGYEQYV.

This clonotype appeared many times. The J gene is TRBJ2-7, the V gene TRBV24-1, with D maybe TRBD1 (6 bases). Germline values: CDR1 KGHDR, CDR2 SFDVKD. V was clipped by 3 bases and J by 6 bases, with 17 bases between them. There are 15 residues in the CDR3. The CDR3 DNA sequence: TGTGCCACCAGTGATGGGGAGTTGGGGGCACGCGAGCAGTACGTC. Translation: CATSDGELGAREQYV.

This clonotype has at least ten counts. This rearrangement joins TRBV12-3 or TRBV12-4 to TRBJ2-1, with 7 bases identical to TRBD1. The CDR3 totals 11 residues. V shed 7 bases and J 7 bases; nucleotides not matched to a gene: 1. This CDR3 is CASTRGNEQFF. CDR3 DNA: TGTGCCAGCACCAGGGGGAATGAGCAGTTCTTC.

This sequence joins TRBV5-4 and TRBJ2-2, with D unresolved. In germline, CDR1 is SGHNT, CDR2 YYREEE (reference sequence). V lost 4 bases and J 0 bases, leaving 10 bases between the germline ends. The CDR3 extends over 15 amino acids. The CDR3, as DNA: TGTGCCAGCAGCCTCCTCTCGGCGAACACCGGGGAGCTGTTTTTT. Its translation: CASSLLSANTGELFF.

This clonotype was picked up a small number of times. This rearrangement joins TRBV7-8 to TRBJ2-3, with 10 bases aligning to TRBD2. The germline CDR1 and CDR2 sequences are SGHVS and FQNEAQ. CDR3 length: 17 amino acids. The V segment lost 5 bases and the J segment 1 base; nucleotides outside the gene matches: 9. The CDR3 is CASSQNLAGAGTDTQYF. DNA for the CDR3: TGTGCCAGCAGCCAGAACCTAGCGGGAGCGGGCACAGATACGCAGTATTTT.

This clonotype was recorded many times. The CDR3 DNA sequence: TGTGCCATAGACAGAGACTATGGCTACACCTTC. It is translated as CAIDRDYGYTF. V is TRBV7-9 and J is TRBJ1-2; TRBD1 is a possible D gene (5 bases). V was cut by 10 bases and J by 3 bases, with 9 bases left in between. Germline V lookup: CDR1 SEHNR, CDR2 FQNEAQ (reference sequence). The CDR3 length is 11 residues.

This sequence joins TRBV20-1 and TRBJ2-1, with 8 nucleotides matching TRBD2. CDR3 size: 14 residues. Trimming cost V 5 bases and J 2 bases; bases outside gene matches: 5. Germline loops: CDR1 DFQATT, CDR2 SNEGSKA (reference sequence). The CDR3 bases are TGCAGTGCTGAAATAGCGGGAACCTACAATGAGCAGTTCTTC. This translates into CSAEIAGTYNEQFF.

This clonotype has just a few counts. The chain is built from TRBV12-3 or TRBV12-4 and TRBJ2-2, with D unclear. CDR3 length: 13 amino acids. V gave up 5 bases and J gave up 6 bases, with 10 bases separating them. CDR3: CASSPQSSGELFF. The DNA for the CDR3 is TGTGCCAGCAGTCCCCAAAGTTCCGGGGAGCTGTTTTTT.

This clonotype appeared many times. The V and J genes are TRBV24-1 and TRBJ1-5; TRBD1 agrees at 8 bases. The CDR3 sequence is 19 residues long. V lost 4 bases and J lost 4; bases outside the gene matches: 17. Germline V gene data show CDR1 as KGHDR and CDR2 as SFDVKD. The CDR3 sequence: CATSDPLGTGKIRNQPQHF. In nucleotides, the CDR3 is TGTGCCACCAGTGACCCCCTGGGGACAGGAAAGATTCGGAATCAGCCCCAGCATTTT.

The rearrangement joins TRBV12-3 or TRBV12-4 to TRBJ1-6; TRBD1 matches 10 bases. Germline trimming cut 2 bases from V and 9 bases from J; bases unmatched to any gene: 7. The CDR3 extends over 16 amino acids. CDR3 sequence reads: CASSLSGQGEGSPLHF. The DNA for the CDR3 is TGTGCCAGCAGTTTATCCGGACAGGGGGAGGGTTCACCCCTCCACTTT.

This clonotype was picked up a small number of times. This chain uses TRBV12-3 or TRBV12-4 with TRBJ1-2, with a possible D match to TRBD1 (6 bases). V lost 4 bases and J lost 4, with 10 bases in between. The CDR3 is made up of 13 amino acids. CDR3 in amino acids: CASSSGQFYGYTF. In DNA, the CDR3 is TGTGCCAGCAGTTCCGGACAGTTCTATGGCTACACCTTC.

The CDR3 DNA sequence: TGTGCCACCAGTGATCCTACACCCTCGGAGGGCCTGAATACGCAGTATTTT. It specifies CATSDPTPSEGLNTQYF. The V call is TRBV24-1, the J call TRBJ2-3, with D perhaps matching TRBD2 (6 bases). Germline V CDR1 and CDR2: KGHDR, SFDVKD. Deletions cut 3 bases from V and 7 bases from J, with 22 bases between. There are 17 residues in the CDR3.

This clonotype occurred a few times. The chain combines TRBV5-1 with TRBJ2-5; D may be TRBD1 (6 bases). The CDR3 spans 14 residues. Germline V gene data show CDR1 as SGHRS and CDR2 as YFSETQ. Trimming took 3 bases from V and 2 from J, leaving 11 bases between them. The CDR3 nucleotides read TGCGCCAGCAGCTCAACAGGGTTTCAAGAGACCCAGTACTTC. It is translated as CASSSTGFQETQYF.

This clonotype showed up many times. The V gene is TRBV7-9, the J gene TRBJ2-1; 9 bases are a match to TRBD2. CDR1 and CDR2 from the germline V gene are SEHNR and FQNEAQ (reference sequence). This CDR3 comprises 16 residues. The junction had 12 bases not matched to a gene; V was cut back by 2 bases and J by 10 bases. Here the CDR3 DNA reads TGTGCCAGCAGCTTATCACGCCTAGCGGGACTCGACGAGCAGTTCTTC. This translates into CASSLSRLAGLDEQFF.

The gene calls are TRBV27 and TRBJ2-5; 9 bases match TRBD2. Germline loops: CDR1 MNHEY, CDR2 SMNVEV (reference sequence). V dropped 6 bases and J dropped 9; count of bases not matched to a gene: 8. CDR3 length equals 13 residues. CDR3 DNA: TGTGCCAGCAGCATAGCGGGAGATCCCCCCCAGTACTTC. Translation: CASSIAGDPPQYF.

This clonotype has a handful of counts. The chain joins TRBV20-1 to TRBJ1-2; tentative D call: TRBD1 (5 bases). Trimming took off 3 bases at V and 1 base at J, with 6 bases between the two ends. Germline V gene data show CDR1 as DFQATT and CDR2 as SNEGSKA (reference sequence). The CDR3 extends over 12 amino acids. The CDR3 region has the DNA TGCAGTGCTAGGGACATTAACTATGGCTACACCTTC. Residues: CSARDINYGYTF.

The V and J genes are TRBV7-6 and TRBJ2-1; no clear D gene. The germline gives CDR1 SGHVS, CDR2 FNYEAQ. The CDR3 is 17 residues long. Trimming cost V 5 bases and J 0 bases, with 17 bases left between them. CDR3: CASSPQEPLSSYNEQFF. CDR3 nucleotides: TGTGCCAGCAGCCCCCAGGAGCCCCTTAGCTCCTACAATGAGCAGTTCTTC.

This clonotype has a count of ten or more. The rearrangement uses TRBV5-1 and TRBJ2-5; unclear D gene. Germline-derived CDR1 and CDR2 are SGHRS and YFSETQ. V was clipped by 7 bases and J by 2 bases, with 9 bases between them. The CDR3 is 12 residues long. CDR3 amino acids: CASSADQETQYF. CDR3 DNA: TGCGCCAGCTCGGCGGATCAAGAGACCCAGTACTTC.

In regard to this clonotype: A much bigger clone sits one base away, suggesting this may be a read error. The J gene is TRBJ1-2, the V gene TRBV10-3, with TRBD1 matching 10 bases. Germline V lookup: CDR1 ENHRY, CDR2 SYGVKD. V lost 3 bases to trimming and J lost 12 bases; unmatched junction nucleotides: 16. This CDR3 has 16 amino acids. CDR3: CAISDPTRQGAEGHTF. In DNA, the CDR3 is TGTGCCATCAGTGATCCCACCCGACAGGGGGCTGAAGGCCACACCTTC.

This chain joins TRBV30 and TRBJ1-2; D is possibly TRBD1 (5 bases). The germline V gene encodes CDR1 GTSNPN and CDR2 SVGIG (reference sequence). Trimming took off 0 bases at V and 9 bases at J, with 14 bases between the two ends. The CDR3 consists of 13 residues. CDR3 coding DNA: TGTGCCTGGAGTGTAGGATTGGGGGAGCGCTACACCTTC. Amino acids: CAWSVGLGERYTF.

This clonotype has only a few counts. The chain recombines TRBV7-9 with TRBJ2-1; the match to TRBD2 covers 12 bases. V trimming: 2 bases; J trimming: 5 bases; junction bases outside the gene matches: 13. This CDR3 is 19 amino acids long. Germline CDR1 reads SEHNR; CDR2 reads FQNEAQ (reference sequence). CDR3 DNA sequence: TGTGCCAGCAGCTTAAAAGGGCTAGCGGGAGGGCCGGGGAACAATGAGCAGTTCTTC. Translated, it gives CASSLKGLAGGPGNNEQFF.

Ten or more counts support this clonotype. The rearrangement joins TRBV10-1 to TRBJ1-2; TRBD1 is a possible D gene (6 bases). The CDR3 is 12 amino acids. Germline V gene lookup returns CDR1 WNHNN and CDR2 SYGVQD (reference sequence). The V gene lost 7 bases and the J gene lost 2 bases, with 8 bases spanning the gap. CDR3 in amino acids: CASTGENYGYTF. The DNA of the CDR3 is TGCGCCAGCACAGGGGAAAACTATGGCTACACCTTC.

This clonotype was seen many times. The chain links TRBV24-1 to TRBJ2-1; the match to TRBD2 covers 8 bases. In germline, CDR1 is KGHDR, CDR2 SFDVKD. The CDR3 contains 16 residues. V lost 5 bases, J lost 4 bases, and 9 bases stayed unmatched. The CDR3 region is CATSGTGLERYNEQFF. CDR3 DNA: TGTGCCACCAGTGGCACGGGACTAGAAAGATACAATGAGCAGTTCTTC.

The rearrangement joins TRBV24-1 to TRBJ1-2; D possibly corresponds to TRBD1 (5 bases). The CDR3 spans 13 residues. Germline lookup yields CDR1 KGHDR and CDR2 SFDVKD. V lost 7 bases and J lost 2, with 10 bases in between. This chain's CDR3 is CATSRRGNYGYTF. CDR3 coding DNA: TGTGCCACCAGCCGGAGGGGAAACTATGGCTACACCTTC.

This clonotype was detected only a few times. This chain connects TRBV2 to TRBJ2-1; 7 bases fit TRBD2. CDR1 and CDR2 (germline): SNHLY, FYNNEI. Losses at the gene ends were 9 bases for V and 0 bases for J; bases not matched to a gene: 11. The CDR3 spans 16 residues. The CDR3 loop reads CASGGGDPSSYNEQFF. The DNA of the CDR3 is TGTGCCAGTGGTGGGGGGGACCCTAGCTCCTACAATGAGCAGTTCTTC.

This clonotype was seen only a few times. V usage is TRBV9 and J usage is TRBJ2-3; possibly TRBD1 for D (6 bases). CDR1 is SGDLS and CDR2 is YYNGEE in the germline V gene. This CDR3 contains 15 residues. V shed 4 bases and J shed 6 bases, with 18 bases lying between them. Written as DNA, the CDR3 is TGTGCCAGCAGCTCGTGGACAGCAGGTCGCGATACGCAGTATTTT. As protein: CASSSWTAGRDTQYF.